A selection of T cell receptor beta chains follows, all from one sample in a study of blood T cell repertoires in COVID-19. The method was immunoSEQ multiplex PCR; TCRdb's version includes in-frame clones alone and lacks a portion of them. Found here are approximately 52,000 clones, around 88% of them singletons; the top ten hold 1.3%. The specimen sequenced was peripheral blood. These receptors originate from a man between 60 and 75 years old with acute or convalescent COVID-19. Each CDR3 is given with its conserved first and last residue. A D gene is named only where the DNA matches it firmly. Size tells how often a clone was seen (once, few, many) or the class of an expanded clone, and some rows leave it out.

d_gene: -
j_gene: TRBJ2-3
abundance: -
v_gene: TRBV28
CDR3aa: CASSFLSGTDTQYF
CDR3nt: TGTGCCAGCAGCTTTCTTAGCGGCACAGATACGCAGTATTTT

d_gene: TRBD2
j_gene: TRBJ2-2
abundance: few
v_gene: TRBV6-4
CDR3aa: CASSDSAGTGELFF
CDR3nt: TGTGCCAGCAGTGACTCAGCGGGAACCGGGGAGCTGTTTTTT

d_gene: TRBD1
j_gene: TRBJ1-2
abundance: -
v_gene: TRBV27
CDR3aa: CASGGDRGYYGYTF
CDR3nt: TGTGCCAGCGGGGGGGACAGGGGATATTATGGCTACACCTTC

d_gene: TRBD2
j_gene: TRBJ2-1
abundance: -
v_gene: TRBV28
CDR3aa: CASSLYPMVGRVYEQFF
CDR3nt: TGTGCCAGCAGTTTATACCCGATGGTCGGGAGGGTCTATGAGCAGTTCTTC

d_gene: TRBD2
j_gene: TRBJ2-2
abundance: -
v_gene: TRBV24-1
CDR3aa: CATSPSGRATGELFF
CDR3nt: TGTGCCACCAGTCCTAGCGGGAGGGCCACCGGGGAGCTGTTTTTT

d_gene: TRBD1
j_gene: TRBJ1-2
abundance: -
v_gene: TRBV25-1
CDR3aa: CASSGFGQGAFLYDGYTF
CDR3nt: TGTGCCAGCAGTGGATTCGGACAGGGGGCTTTTCTTTACGATGGCTACACCTTC

d_gene: TRBD1
j_gene: TRBJ1-3
abundance: -
v_gene: TRBV7-2
CDR3aa: CASSLRKTGVGPGNTIYF
CDR3nt: TGTGCCAGCAGCCTACGGAAGACAGGGGTCGGTCCTGGAAACACCATATATTTT

d_gene: TRBD2
j_gene: TRBJ2-3
abundance: -
v_gene: TRBV7-2
CDR3aa: CASSLKAGRTDTQYF
CDR3nt: TGTGCCAGCAGCTTAAAAGCGGGGCGCACAGATACGCAGTATTTT

d_gene: TRBD1
j_gene: TRBJ2-1
abundance: -
v_gene: TRBV2
CDR3aa: CASSQDRYNEQFF
CDR3nt: TGTGCCAGCAGCCAGGACAGGTACAATGAGCAGTTCTTC

d_gene: -
j_gene: TRBJ1-5
abundance: few
v_gene: TRBV21-1
CDR3aa: CAIPYRDSAINSNQPQHF
CDR3nt: TGTGCCATCCCATACCGGGACAGCGCCATTAATAGCAATCAGCCCCAGCATTTT

d_gene: -
j_gene: TRBJ2-1
abundance: once
v_gene: TRBV3-1/TRBV3-2
CDR3aa: CASSQDLLVSHEQFF
CDR3nt: TGTGCCAGCAGCCAAGATCTACTAGTTTCACATGAGCAGTTCTTC

d_gene: -
j_gene: TRBJ1-3
abundance: -
v_gene: TRBV4-3
CDR3aa: CASSQAVQGTGNTIYF
CDR3nt: TGCGCCAGCAGCCAAGCCGTCCAGGGGACTGGAAACACCATATATTTT

d_gene: -
j_gene: TRBJ1-3
abundance: -
v_gene: TRBV7-2
CDR3aa: CASSAVNSGNTIYF
CDR3nt: TGTGCCAGCAGCGCAGTGAACTCTGGAAACACCATATATTTT

d_gene: TRBD1
j_gene: TRBJ1-1
abundance: -
v_gene: TRBV29-1
CDR3aa: CSAGGETEAFF
CDR3nt: TGCAGCGCAGGGGGTGAAACTGAAGCTTTCTTT